The 3 T cell receptor beta chains given below trace back to one sample, sequenced in a study of shared clonotypes between healthy human individuals. The table came from immunoSEQ multiplex PCR; TCRdb's copy has only in-frame clones and leaves some out. The sample holds 2,500,000 or so clones, approximately 93% seen once. Sequencing was done on a sample of naive CD4+ T cells from PBMCs. Described subset: CD45RA+ positively selected. These receptor sequences come from a man younger than 35 in good health. Some clones in this sample may be carry-over from other donors' samples.

The chain links TRBV5-1 to TRBJ2-1; D gene uncertain. The ends were cut back, 5 bases at V and 9 bases at J, with 12 bases in the middle. CDR1 is SGHRS and CDR2 is YFSETQ in the germline V gene. The CDR3 runs 12 residues. The CDR3 DNA is TGCGCCAGCAGGCCTATCTTGGGTGAGCAGTTCTTC. This gives the protein CASRPILGEQFF.

This chain links TRBV30 with TRBJ2-1; maybe TRBD1 (5 bases). The CDR3 covers 13 residues. The V gene's germline CDR1 is GTSNPN and CDR2 SVGIG (reference sequence). V was cut by 2 bases and J by 6 bases, with 11 bases left in between. CDR3 coding DNA: TGTGCCTGGAGTTTCCAGCAGGGCAATGAGCAGTTCTTC. It specifies CAWSFQQGNEQFF.

This sequence joins TRBV4-3 and TRBJ2-4; TRBD2 agrees at 14 bases. V trimming: 0 bases; J trimming: 2 bases; junction bases outside the gene matches: 6. The CDR3 contains 19 residues. The germline V gene encodes CDR1 LGHNA and CDR2 YSLEER. CDR3 region: CASSQEGTSGSGTKNIQYF. Written as DNA, the CDR3 is TGCGCCAGCAGCCAAGAAGGGACTAGCGGGAGTGGAACCAAAAACATTCAGTACTTC.